Listed here are 2 T cell receptor beta chains from one sample, sequenced in a study of control samples from healthy donors and cancer patients. Libraries were prepared by immunoSEQ multiplex PCR; TCRdb keeps only in-frame clonotypes and omits some of them. Of 250,000 to 300,000 clones in the sample, around 80% were seen once. The sequencing sample was made of PBMCs. The receptor set was obtained from a woman aged 55-70 years with lung cancer.

The J gene is TRBJ2-3, the V gene TRBV7-9, with a tentative D call TRBD1 (6 bases). The ends were cut back, 4 bases at V and 5 bases at J, with 10 bases in the middle. CDR3 length equals 13 residues. CDR1 is SEHNR, CDR2 FQNEAQ, per germline (reference sequence). DNA of the CDR3: TGTGCCAGCAGCTCATCAGGGGAAGATACGCAGTATTTT. Amino acid sequence: CASSSSGEDTQYF.

This sequence joins TRBV29-1 and TRBJ2-7, with 10 bases fitting TRBD1. V lost 6 bases to trimming and J lost 6 bases; unmatched junction nucleotides: 5. The CDR3 has 12 amino acids. CDR1 and CDR2 from the germline V gene are SQVTM and ANQGSEA. This chain's CDR3 is CSVGQGNAEQYF. CDR3 nucleotide sequence: TGCAGCGTGGGACAGGGGAATGCCGAGCAGTACTTC.